This TCR beta chain comes out of a study of identical twins. The study's findings and limits: Analyses of zero insertions could, in part, be confounded by invariant MAIT and iNKT cells. Out-of-frame beta sequences exhibited a weaker degree of excess twin sharing.

With respect to this clonotype: Its specificity is unknown.

TCRdb passed the 5' RACE reads through MiXCR, listing each CDR3 protein once. Here the sample spans hundreds of thousands of distinct CDR3 sequences, roughly 18% being singletons. This sample was also put to use in a study of T cells expressing NK-cell markers.

The TCR originated in a young woman in good health. The sequencing input was PBMCs.

CDR3 coding DNA: TGTGCCAGCTCACCATCTAGGTCGCTGGAGACCCAGTACTTC. Translating gives CASSPSRSLETQYF. The gene calls are TRBV18 and TRBJ2-5; D unresolved. Germline-derived CDR1 and CDR2 are KGHSH and LQKENI. The V gene lost 2 bases and the J gene lost 5 bases, with 12 bases spanning the gap. This CDR3 comprises 14 residues.